This record concerns one TCR beta chain sequence. Antigen specificity is unknown. Germline V gene data show CDR1 as MDHEN and CDR2 as SYDVKM. V shed 6 bases, J shed 8 bases, and the junction held 8 bases outside the gene matches. The CDR3 runs 14 residues. Produced via immunoSEQ multiplex PCR; TCRdb's table is partial and in-frame only. The sample lists about 2.3 million clones; about 90% were seen once. This entry is derived from a study of shared clonotypes between healthy human individuals. At the level of the study: The cohort had two women and three men, ages 18 to 49.

Broader study findings: Donor scarcity curtailed the genetic and exposure-history diversity represented herein. Four donors held 5% to 5.5% of naive CD4 clonotypes in common.

The genes are TRBV28 and TRBJ1-4; 8 bases map to TRBD1. Sequencing was carried out using naive CD4+ T cells from PBMCs. As to subset: CD45RA+ positively selected. This TCR derives from a man aged 18-30 years in good health. Some clones in this sample may be carry-over from other donors' samples. CDR3 in DNA: TGTGCCAGCAGGCCTCGGACAGGGCGCGAAAAACTGTTTTTT. Its protein product is CASRPRTGREKLFF.